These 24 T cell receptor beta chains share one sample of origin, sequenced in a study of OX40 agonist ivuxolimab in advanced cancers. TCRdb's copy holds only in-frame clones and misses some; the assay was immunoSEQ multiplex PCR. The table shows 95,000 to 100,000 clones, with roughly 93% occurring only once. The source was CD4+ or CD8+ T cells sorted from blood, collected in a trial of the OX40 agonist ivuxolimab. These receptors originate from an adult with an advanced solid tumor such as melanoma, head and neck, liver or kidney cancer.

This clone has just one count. CDR3 sequence: CASSLDPNSGNTIYF. DNA of the CDR3: TGTGCCAGCAGCTTAGATCCAAACTCTGGAAACACCATATATTTT. The V gene is TRBV11-3, the J gene TRBJ1-3; D remains ambiguous. V dropped 0 bases and J dropped 0 bases, with 6 bases sitting between them. Germline V gives CDR1 SGHNT, CDR2 YENEEA. The CDR3 is 15 amino acids.

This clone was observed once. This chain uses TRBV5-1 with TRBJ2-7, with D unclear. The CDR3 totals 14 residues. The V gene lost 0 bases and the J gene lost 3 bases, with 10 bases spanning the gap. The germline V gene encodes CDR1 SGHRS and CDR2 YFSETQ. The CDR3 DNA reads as TGCGCCAGCAGCTTGGATGCAGTTCACTACGAGCAGTACGTC. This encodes CASSLDAVHYEQYV.

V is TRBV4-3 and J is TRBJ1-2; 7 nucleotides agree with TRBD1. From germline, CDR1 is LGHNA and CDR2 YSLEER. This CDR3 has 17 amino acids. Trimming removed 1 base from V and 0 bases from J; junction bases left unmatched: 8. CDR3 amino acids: CASSQANRGWPNYGYTF. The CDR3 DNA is TGCGCCAGCAGCCAAGCTAACAGGGGCTGGCCTAACTATGGCTACACCTTC.

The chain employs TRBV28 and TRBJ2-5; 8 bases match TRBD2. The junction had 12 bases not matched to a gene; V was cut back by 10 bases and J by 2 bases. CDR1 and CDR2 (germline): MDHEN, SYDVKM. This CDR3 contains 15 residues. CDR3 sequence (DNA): TGTGCCACTAAAGAAGCGGGAGAGAAACAAGAGACCCAGTACTTC. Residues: CATKEAGEKQETQYF.

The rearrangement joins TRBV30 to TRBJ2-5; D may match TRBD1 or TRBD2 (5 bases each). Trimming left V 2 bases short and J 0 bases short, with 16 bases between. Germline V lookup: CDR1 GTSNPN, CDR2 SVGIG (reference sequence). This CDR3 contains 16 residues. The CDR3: CAWSNGGQGYQETQYF. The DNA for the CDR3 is TGTGCCTGGAGTAATGGGGGTCAAGGGTACCAAGAGACCCAGTACTTC.

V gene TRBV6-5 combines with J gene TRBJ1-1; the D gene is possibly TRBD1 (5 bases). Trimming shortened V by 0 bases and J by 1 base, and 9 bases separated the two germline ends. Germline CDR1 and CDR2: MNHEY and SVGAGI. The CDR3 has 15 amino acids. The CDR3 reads CASSYSRRGNTEAFF. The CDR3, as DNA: TGTGCCAGCAGTTACTCGAGAAGGGGGAACACTGAAGCTTTCTTT.

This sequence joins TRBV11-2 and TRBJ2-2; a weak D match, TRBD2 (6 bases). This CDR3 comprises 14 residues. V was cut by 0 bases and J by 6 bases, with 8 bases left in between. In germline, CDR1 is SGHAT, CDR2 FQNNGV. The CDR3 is CASSLDRDSGELFF. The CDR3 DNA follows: TGTGCCAGCAGCTTAGACAGGGACTCCGGGGAGCTGTTTTTT.

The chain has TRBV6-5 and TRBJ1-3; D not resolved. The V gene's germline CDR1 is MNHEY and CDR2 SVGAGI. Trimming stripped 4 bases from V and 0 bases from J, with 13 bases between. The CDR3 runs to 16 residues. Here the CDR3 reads CASSSNIPISGNTIYF. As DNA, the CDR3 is TGTGCCAGCAGTTCTAATATACCCATCTCTGGAAACACCATATATTTT.

The DNA of the CDR3 is TGTGCCAGCAGTTTATTTAGAGGGGTCGAGCAGTACTTC. Its protein product is CASSLFRGVEQYF. The genes are TRBV28 and TRBJ2-7; the D call may be TRBD1 or TRBD2 (5 bases each). Germline assignment: CDR1 MDHEN and CDR2 SYDVKM. Deletions cut 1 base from V and 6 bases from J, with 10 bases between. This CDR3 comprises 13 residues.

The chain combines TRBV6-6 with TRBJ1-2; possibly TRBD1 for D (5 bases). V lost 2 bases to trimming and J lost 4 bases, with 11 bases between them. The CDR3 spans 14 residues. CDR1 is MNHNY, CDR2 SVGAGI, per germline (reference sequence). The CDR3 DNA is TGTGCCAGCAGTTACACGATCCAGGGCTATGGCTACACCTTC. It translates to CASSYTIQGYGYTF.

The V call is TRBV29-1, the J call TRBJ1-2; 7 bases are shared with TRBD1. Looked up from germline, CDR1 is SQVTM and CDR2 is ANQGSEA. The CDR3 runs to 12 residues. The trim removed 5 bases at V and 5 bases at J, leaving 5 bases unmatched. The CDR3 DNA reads TGCAGCGTTTACGCACAGGGGTATGGCTACACCTTC. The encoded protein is CSVYAQGYGYTF.

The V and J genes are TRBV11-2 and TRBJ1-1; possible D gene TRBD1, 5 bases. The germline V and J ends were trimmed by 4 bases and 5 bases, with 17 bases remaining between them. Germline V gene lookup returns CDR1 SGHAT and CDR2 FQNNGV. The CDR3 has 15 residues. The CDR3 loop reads CASSSLRVSRTEAFF. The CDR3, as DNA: TGTGCCAGCAGCTCTCTCAGGGTGAGTCGGACTGAAGCTTTCTTT.

CDR3 in DNA: TGTGCCAGCAGCTTAGTAGACTTAACAAACATTCAGTACTTC. Protein sequence: CASSLVDLTNIQYF. V and J are TRBV7-2 and TRBJ2-4; no definite D call. The CDR3 covers 14 residues. Looked up from germline, CDR1 is SGHTA and CDR2 is FQGNSA. Trimming took 1 base from V and 6 from J, leaving 10 bases between them.

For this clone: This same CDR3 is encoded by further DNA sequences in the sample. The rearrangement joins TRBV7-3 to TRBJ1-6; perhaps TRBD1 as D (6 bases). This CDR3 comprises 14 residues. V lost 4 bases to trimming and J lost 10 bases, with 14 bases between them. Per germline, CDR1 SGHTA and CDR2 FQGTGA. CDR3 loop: CASSSTGSRSPLHF. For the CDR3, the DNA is TGTGCCAGCAGCTCCACAGGGAGTCGGTCACCCCTCCACTTT.

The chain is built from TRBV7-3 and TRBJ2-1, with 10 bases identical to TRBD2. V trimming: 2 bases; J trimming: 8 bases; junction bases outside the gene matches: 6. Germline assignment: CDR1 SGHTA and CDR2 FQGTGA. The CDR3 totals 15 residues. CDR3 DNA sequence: TGTGCCAGCAGCTTAGTCTTAGCGGGGGGCGATGAGCAGTTCTTC. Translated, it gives CASSLVLAGGDEQFF.

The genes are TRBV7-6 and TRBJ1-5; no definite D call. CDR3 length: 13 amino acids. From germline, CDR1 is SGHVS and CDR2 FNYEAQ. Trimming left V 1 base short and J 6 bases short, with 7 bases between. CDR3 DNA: TGTGCCAGCAGCTTAGGGGGAGGTCAGCCCCAGCATTTT. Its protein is CASSLGGGQPQHF. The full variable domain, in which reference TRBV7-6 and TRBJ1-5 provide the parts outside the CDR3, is GAGVSQSPRYKVTKRGQDVALRCDPISGHVSLYWYRQALGQGPEFLTYFNYEAQQDKSGLPNDRFSAERPEGSISTLTIQRTEQRDSAMYRCASSLGGGQPQHFGDGTRLSIL.

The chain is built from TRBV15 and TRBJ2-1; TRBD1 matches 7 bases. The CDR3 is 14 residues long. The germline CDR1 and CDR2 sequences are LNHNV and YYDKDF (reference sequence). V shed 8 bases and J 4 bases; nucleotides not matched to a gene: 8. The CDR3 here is CATDGQEPYNEQFF. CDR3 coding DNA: TGTGCCACCGACGGACAGGAGCCATACAATGAGCAGTTCTTC.

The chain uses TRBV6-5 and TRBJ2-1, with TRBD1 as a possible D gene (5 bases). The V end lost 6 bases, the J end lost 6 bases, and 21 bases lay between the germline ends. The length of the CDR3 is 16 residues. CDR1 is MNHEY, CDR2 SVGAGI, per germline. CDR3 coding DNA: TGTGCCAGCAGGTACGGGCTAGGGGATCCCAGCAATGAGCAGTTCTTC. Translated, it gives CASRYGLGDPSNEQFF.

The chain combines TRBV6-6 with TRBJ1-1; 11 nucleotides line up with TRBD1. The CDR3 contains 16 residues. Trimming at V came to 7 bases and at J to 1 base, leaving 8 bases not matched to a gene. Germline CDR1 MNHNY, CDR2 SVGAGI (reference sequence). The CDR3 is CASTRGQGDANTEAFF. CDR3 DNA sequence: TGTGCCAGCACTAGGGGACAGGGGGATGCGAACACTGAAGCTTTCTTT.

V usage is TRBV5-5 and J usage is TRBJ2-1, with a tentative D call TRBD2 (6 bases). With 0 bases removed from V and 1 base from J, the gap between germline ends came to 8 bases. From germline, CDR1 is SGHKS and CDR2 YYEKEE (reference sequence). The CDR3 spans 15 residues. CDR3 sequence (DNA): TGTGCCAGCAGCTTGGCTCTAGCGTCCTACAATGAGCAGTTCTTC. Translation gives CASSLALASYNEQFF.

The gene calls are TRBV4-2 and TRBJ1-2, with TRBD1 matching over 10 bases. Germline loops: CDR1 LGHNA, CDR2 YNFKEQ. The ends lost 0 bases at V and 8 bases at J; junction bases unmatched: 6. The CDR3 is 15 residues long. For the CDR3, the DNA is TGTGCCAGCAGCCAAGAGACAGGGGGCCCTTACGGCTACACCTTC. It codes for CASSQETGGPYGYTF.

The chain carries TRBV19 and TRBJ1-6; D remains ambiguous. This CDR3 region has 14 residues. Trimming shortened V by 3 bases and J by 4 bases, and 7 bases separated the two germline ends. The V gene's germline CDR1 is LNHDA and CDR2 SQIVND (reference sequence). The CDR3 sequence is CASSMEGYNSPLHF. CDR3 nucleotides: TGTGCCAGTAGTATGGAGGGTTATAATTCACCCCTCCACTTT.

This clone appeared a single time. CDR3 residues: CASSRMTANTGELFF. The DNA of the CDR3 is TGTGCCAGCAGTCGTATGACAGCCAACACCGGGGAGCTGTTTTTT. The V call is TRBV28, the J call TRBJ2-2; the D gene is possibly TRBD1 (5 bases). The germline gives CDR1 MDHEN, CDR2 SYDVKM. Trimming shortened V by 5 bases and J by 2 bases, and 12 bases separated the two germline ends. The CDR3 totals 15 residues.

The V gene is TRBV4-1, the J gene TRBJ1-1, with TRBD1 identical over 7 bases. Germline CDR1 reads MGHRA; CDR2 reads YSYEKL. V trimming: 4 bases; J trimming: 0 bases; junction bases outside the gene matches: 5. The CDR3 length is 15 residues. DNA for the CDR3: TGCGCCAGCAGCCGGTTGACAGGGCTGAACACTGAAGCTTTCTTT. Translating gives CASSRLTGLNTEAFF.